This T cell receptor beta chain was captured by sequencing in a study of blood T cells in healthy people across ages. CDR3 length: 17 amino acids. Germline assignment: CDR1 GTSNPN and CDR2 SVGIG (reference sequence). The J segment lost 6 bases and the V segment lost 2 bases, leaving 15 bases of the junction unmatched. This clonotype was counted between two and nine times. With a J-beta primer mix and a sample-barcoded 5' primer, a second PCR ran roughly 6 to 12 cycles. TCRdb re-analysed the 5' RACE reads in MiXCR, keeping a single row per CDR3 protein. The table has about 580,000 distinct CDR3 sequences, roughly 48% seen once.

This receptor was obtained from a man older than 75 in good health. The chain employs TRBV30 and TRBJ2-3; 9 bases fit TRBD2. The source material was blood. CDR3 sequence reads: CAWSREISGSEGDTQYF. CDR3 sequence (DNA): TGTGCCTGGAGTAGGGAAATTAGCGGGAGTGAGGGGGATACGCAGTATTTT. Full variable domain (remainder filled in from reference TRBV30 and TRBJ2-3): SQTIHQWPATLVQPVGSPLSLECTVEGTSNPNLYWYRQAAGRGLQLLFYSVGIGQISSEVPQNLSASRPQDRQFILSSKKLLLSDSGFYLCAWSREISGSEGDTQYFGPGTRLTVL.